The clone carrying this TCR beta chain was picked up many times. Its antigen remains unknown. The V and J ends lost 1 base and 5 bases respectively, with 11 bases between them. Germline CDR1 reads ENHRY; CDR2 reads SYGVKD. The CDR3 contains 14 residues. Amplification of TCR alpha and beta CDR3 regions from RNA used iRepertoire nested multiplex PCR. Input was about 85-450 ng of tissue mRNA or PBMC total RNA. TCRdb re-called the multiplex PCR reads with MiXCR, one entry per CDR3 protein. The sample consists of 100,000 to 150,000 distinct CDR3 sequences, roughly 25% of them appearing once. The sample originates from a study of glioma-infiltrating T cells. The study's findings and limits: Tissue and blood shared very few CDR3 sequences. Tissue-blood divergence was below expectation in non-neoplastic patients, above in gliomas.

This TCR was recovered from a human donor with low-grade glioma or glioblastoma, undergoing nonglioma brain surgery, or in good health (not recorded which). Sequencing was performed on glioma tissue, nonneoplastic brain tissue, or PBMCs (not recorded which). The V call is TRBV10-3, the J call TRBJ1-1; the D is unclear. The CDR3 reads CAISEWEGATEAFF. CDR3 nucleotides: TGTGCCATCAGTGAGTGGGAGGGCGCGACTGAAGCTTTCTTT.